This TCR beta chain was observed in a study of T cell repertoires in cytomegalovirus infection. Study-level points and caveats: Summed frequency of public TCR beta families distinguished CMV carriers with the relevant HLA.

In this sample, this clonotype turned up many times. The antigen is not known. Trimming took 3 bases from V and 2 from J, leaving 14 bases between them. CDR3 length equals 15 residues. The V gene's germline CDR1 is SGHTA and CDR2 FQGNSA. A single record per CDR3 protein comes from TCRdb applying MiXCR to the reads. The table includes a few hundred thousand distinct CDR3 sequences, roughly 10% detected once. The chain joins TRBV7-2 to TRBJ2-7; maybe TRBD1 (6 bases). This receptor was taken from a human donor in good health (CMV status not recorded). Some clones in this sample may be carry-over from other donors' samples. Specimen: PBMCs. For the CDR3, the DNA is TGTGCCAGCAGCTTCACAGGGTCCCCAACCTACGAGCAGTACTTC. It yields the protein CASSFTGSPTYEQYF.